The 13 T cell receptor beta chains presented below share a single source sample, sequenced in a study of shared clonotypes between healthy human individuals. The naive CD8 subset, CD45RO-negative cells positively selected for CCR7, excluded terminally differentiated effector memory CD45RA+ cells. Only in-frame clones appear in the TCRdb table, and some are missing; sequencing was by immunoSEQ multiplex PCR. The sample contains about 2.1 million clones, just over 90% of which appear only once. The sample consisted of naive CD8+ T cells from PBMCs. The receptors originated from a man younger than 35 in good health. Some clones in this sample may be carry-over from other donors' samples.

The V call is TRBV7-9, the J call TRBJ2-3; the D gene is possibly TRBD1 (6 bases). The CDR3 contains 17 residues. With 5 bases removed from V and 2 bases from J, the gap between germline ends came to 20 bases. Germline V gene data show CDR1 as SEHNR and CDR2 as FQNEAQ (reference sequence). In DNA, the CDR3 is TGTGCCAGCAGCCACTGGGGTGGGATGGGGGCCACAGATACGCAGTATTTT. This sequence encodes CASSHWGGMGATDTQYF. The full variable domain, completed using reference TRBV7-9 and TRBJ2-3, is DTGVSQNPRHKITKRGQNVTFRCDPISEHNRLYWYRQTLGQGPEFLTYFQNEAQLEKSRLLSDRFSAERPKGSFSTLEIQRTEQGDSAMYLCASSHWGGMGATDTQYFGPGTRLTVL.

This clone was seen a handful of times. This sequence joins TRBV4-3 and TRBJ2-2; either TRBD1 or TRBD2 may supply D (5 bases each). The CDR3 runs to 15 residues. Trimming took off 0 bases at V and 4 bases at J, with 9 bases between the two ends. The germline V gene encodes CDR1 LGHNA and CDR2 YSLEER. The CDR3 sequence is CASSQERGGTGELFF. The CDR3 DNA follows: TGCGCCAGCAGCCAAGAGAGGGGTGGCACCGGGGAGCTGTTTTTT.

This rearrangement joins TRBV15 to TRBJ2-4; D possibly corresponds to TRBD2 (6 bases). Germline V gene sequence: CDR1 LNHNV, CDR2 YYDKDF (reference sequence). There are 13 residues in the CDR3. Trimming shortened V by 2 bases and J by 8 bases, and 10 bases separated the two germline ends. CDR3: CATSRTSMDIQYF. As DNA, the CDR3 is TGTGCCACCAGCAGAACTAGCATGGACATTCAGTACTTC.

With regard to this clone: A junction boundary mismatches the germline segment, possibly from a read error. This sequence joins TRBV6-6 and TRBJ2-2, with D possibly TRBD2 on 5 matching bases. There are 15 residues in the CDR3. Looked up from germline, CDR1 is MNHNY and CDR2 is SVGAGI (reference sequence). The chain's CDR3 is CASPMGDREHRGAVF. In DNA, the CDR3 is TGTGCCAGCCCTATGGGCGACCGGGAACACCGGGGAGCTGTTTTT.

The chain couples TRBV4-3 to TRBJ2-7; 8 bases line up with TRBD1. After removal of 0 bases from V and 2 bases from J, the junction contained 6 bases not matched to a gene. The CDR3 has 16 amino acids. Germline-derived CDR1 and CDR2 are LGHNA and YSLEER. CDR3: CASSQDPTGETYEQYF. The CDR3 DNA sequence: TGCGCCAGCAGCCAAGATCCGACAGGGGAGACCTACGAGCAGTACTTC.

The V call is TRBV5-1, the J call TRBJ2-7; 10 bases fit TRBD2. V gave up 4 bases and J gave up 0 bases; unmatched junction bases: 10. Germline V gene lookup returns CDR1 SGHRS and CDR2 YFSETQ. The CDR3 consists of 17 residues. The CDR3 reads CASSDPVLAGISYEQYF. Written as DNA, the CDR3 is TGCGCCAGCAGCGATCCGGTACTAGCGGGAATCTCCTACGAGCAGTACTTC.

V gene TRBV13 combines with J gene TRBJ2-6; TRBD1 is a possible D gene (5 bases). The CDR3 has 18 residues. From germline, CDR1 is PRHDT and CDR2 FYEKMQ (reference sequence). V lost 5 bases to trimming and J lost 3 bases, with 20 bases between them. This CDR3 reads CASSQLVNRQDGANVLTF. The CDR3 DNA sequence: TGTGCCAGCAGCCAACTCGTGAACAGGCAAGATGGGGCCAACGTCCTGACTTTC.

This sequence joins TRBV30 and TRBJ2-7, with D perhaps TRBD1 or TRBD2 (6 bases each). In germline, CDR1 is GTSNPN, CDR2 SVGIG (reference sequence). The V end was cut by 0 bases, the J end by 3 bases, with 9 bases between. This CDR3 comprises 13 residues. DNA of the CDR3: TGTGCCTGGAGTGTAGGGGGACTCTACGAGCAGTACTTC. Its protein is CAWSVGGLYEQYF.

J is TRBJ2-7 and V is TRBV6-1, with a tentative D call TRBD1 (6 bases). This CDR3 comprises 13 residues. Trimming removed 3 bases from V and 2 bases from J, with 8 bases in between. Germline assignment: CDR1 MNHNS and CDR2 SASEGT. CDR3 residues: CASSEGHPYEQYF. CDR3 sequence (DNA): TGTGCCAGCAGTGAGGGACACCCCTACGAGCAGTACTTC.

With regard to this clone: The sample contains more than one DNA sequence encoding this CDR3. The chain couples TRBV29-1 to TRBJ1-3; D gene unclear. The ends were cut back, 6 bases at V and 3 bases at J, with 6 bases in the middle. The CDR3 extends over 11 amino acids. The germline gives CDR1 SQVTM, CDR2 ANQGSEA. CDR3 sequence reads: CSVRSGNTIYF. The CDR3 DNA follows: TGCAGCGTGAGGAGTGGAAACACCATATATTTT.

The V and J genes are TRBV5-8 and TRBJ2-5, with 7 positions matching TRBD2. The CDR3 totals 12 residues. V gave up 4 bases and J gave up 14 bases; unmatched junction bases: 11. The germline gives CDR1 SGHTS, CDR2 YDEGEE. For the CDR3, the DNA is TGTGCCAGCAGCCCACCTTCCGGGACTAACTACTTC. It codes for CASSPPSGTNYF.

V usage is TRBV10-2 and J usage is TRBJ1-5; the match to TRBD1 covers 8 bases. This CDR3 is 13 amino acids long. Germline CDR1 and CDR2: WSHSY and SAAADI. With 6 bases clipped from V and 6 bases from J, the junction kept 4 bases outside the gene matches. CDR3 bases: TGCGCCAGCAGACAGGGGGTCGGTCAGCCCCAGCATTTT. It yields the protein CASRQGVGQPQHF.

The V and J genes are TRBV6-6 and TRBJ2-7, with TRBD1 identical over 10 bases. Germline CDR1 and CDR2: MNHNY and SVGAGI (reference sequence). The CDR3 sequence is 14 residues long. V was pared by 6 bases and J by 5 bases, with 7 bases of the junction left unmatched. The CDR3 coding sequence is TGTGCCAGCAGCTCCGACAGGGGGCTAAACGAGCAGTACTTC. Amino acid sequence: CASSSDRGLNEQYF.